These T cell receptor beta chains were read from a single sample in a study of human T cells and chemical hapten exposure. TCRdb redid the calling of the RACE reads with MiXCR, one entry per CDR3 protein. Of 180,000 or so distinct CDR3 sequences in the sample, roughly 15% were seen once. Material: whole blood, obtained in connection with sensitization to the hapten diphenylcyclopropenone (DPC). The receptor set was obtained from a woman in her twenties or thirties with alopecia areata. Some clones in this sample may be carry-over from other donors' samples. Both conserved end residues are part of each CDR3. A D gene is named only where the DNA matches it firmly. Expanded clones are given a class, and other clones once, few, many or no size at all.

d_call | clone_size | j_call | v_call | cdr3_nt | cdr3_aa
TRBD1 | few | TRBJ2-2 | TRBV6-6 | TGTGCCAGCAGTTACCCGGGACAGGGGCCGACCGGGGAGCTGTTTTTT | CASSYPGQGPTGELFF
NA | NA | TRBJ2-2 | TRBV11-2 | TGTGCCAGCAGCTTAGTCGGGAGCGGCACCGGGGAGCTGTTTTTT | CASSLVGSGTGELFF
NA | NA | TRBJ2-2 | TRBV9 | TGTGCCAGCAGCGGGCAGGCGCTTAGCACCGGGGAGCTGTTTTTT | CASSGQALSTGELFF
NA | NA | TRBJ1-5 | TRBV2 | TGTGCCAGCAGTGGAACTTTTAGCAATCAGCCCCAGCATTTT | CASSGTFSNQPQHF
NA | few | TRBJ2-7 | TRBV7-2 | TGTGCCAGCAGCCTCCTACCCGACTCGACCTACGAGCAGTACTTC | CASSLLPDSTYEQYF
NA | few | TRBJ2-6 | TRBV24-1 | TGTGCCACCAGTGATTCGCCTCATACCTCTGGGGCCAACGTCCTGACTTTC | CATSDSPHTSGANVLTF
NA | many | TRBJ2-5 | TRBV3-1 | TGTGCCAGCAGCCAATTCCGGGAGACCCAGTACTTC | CASSQFRETQYF
TRBD1 | few | TRBJ2-2 | TRBV5-5 | TGTGCCAGCAGCAGACAGGGGGTCCCCGGGGAGCTGTTTTTT | CASSRQGVPGELFF
NA | many | TRBJ2-2 | TRBV30 | TGTGCCTGGAGTTACTGGACGGGTACCGGGGAGCTGTTTTTT | CAWSYWTGTGELFF
TRBD1 | once | TRBJ2-7 | TRBV5-5 | TGTGCCAGCAGCTTAACCATCGGACAGGCGATCTACGAGCAGTACTTC | CASSLTIGQAIYEQYF
TRBD1 | few | TRBJ2-3 | TRBV5-1 | TGCGCCAGCAGCACGGGACAGTTTACAGATACGCAGTATTTT | CASSTGQFTDTQYF
NA | few | TRBJ2-3 | TRBV29-1 | TGCAGCGTCCTTCCCTGGACTGGAGATACGCAGTATTTT | CSVLPWTGDTQYF
NA | many | TRBJ2-7 | TRBV29-1 | TGCAGCGTTGAGGGCGGGAATAGCGAGCAGTACTTC | CSVEGGNSEQYF
NA | NA | TRBJ1-2 | TRBV20-1 | TGCAGTGTCGCATTTAGGTCCTATGGCTACACCTTC | CSVAFRSYGYTF
TRBD1 | NA | TRBJ1-6 | TRBV27 | TGTGCCAGCAGTTTCCGGGACAGAAATTCACCCCTCCACTTT | CASSFRDRNSPLHF
NA | few | TRBJ2-6 | TRBV2 | TGTGCCAGCAGTGAGATGGGTTTCAACGTCCTGACTTTC | CASSEMGFNVLTF
TRBD1 | many | TRBJ1-2 | TRBV18 | TGTGCCAGCTCACCGGGACAGGGCCAGTGGGCGTCTGGCTACACCTTC | CASSPGQGQWASGYTF
NA | NA | TRBJ2-7 | TRBV21-1 | TGTGCCAGCAGCACTATACAGGGGGTCAGCTCCTACGAGCAGTACTTC | CASSTIQGVSSYEQYF
NA | few | TRBJ1-1 | TRBV11-3 | TGTGCCAGCAGCTTTACGGCGGACACTGAAGCTTTCTTT | CASSFTADTEAFF
NA | NA | TRBJ1-1 | TRBV11-3 | TGTGCCAGCAGCTTAGCAGAGAACACTGAAGCTTTCTTT | CASSLAENTEAFF
NA | NA | TRBJ1-3 | TRBV7-2 | TGTGCCAGCAGCTTAGCCTGGGCGTCCGGAAACACCATATATTTT | CASSLAWASGNTIYF
NA | NA | TRBJ2-1 | TRBV7-3 | TGTGCCAGCAGCTTAAGGCGCGGCCATGAGCAGTTCTTC | CASSLRRGHEQFF
TRBD1 | few | TRBJ1-1 | TRBV12-3/TRBV12-4 | TGTGCCAGCAGAGAGGGGGGGAGACAGGGCGCAGCTTTCTTT | CASREGGRQGAAFF
TRBD1 | few | TRBJ1-2 | TRBV29-1 | TGCAGCGCCTGGACAGGGGGCAACTATGGCTACACCTTC | CSAWTGGNYGYTF
TRBD1 | NA | TRBJ2-1 | TRBV27 | TGTGCCAGCACGTCAGGGGGCTCCTACAATGAGCAGTTCTTC | CASTSGGSYNEQFF
NA | few | TRBJ1-1 | TRBV27 | TGTGCCAGCAGTCCGTGGGGTTCCCGGAACACTGAAGCTTTCTTT | CASSPWGSRNTEAFF
TRBD2 | NA | TRBJ2-7 | TRBV19 | TGTGCCAGTAGTACGGGACTAGCGGGAGCGGGGGTTTGGACCTACGAGCAGTACTTC | CASSTGLAGAGVWTYEQYF